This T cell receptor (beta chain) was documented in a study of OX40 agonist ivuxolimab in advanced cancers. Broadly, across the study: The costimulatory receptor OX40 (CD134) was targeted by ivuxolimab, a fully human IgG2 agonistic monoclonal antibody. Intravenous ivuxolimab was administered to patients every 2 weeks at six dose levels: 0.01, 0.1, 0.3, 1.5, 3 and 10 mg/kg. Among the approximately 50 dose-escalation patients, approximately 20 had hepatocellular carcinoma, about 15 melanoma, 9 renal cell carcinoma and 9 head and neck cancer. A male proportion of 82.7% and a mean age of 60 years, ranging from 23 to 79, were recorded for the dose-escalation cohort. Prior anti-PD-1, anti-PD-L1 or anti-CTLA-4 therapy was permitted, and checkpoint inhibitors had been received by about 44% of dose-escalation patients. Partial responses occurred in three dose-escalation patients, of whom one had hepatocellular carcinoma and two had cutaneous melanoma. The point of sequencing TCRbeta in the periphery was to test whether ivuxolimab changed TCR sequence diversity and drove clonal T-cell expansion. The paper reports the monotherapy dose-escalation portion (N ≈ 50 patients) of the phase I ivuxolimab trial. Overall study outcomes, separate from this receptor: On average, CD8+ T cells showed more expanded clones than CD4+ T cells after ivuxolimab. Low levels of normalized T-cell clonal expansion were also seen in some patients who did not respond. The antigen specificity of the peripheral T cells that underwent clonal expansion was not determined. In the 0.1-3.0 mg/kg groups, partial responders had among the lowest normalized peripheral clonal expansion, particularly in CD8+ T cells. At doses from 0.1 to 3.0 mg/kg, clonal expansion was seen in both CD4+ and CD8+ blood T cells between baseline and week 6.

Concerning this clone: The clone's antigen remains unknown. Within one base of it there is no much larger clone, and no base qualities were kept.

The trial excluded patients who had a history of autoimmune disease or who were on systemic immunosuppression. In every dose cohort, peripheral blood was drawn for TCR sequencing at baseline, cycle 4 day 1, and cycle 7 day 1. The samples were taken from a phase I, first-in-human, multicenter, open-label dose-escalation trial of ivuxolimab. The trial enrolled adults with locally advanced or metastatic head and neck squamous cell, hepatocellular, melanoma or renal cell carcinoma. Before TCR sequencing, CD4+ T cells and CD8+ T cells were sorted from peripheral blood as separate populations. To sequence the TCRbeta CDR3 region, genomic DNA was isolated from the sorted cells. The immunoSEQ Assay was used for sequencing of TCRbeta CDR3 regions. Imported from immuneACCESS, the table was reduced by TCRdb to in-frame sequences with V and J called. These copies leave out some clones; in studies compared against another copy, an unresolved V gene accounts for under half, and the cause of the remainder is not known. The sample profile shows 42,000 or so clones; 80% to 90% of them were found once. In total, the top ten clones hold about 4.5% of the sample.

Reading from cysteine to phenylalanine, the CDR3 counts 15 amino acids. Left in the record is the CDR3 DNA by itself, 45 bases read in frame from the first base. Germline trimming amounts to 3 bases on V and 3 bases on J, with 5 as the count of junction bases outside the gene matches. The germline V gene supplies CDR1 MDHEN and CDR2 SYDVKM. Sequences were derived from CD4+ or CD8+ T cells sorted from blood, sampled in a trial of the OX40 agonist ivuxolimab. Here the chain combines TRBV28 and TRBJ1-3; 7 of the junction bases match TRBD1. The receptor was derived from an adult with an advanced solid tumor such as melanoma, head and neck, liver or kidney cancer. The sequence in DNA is TGTGCCAGCAGTTTCCTGGGGGACAGTGGAAACACCATATATTTT. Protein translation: CASSFLGDSGNTIYF.